The sequence of this TCR beta chain was determined in a study of radiation and T cells in renal cell carcinoma. About the research overall: Nephrectomy followed 15 Gy stereotactic body radiation by 4 weeks. Whole-study results and caveats: In blood, top tumor clones expanded by 2 weeks, shrinking by 4.

Regarding time point: baseline pretreatment blood. The sample's treatment: 15 Gy SBRT to primary tumor, nephrectomy 4 weeks later. The tumor was a clear cell renal cell carcinoma. With respect to this clone: Its antigen remains unknown.

Sequencing was performed with immunoSEQ multiplex PCR; in TCRdb, only in-frame clones are kept and a portion is missing. The data contain over 120,000 clones, more than 70% of them singletons. The sequence was collected from a woman in her forties or fifties with renal cell carcinoma. The sequencing here drew on blood, taken from a patient whose treatment included radiotherapy and nephrectomy.

In DNA form, the CDR3 reads TGTGCCAGTAGTATGAGTAGGGACCGACCTCCACCGGGCAATCAGCCCCAGCATTTT. Amino acid sequence: CASSMSRDRPPPGNQPQHF. The V call is TRBV19, the J call TRBJ1-5; the D gene is possibly TRBD1 (5 bases). The CDR3 sequence is 19 residues long. V lost 3 bases and J 2 bases, leaving 23 bases between the germline ends. Looked up from germline, CDR1 is LNHDA and CDR2 is SQIVND (reference sequence).